The entry that follows covers one TCR beta chain sequence. As yet, its antigen is unknown. This entry belongs to a study of T cell repertoires in cytomegalovirus infection. Across the study: Alongside well-studied HLA-B-restricted CMV epitopes, recently identified HLA-C-restricted CMV epitopes were also used. TCR beta signatures that were public indicated CMV infection and matching HLA type.

Findings of the study overall: Of the TCR beta families, the public ones yielded a cumulative frequency that identified carriers of CMV plus the relevant HLA. HLA-C-restricted CMV-specific TCR beta clonotypes prevailed in the ex vivo response.

TCRdb re-called the reads with MiXCR, one entry per CDR3 protein. This sample yields 40,000 to 55,000 distinct CDR3 sequences, of which 20% are seen a single time; 26% belongs to the top ten. This clonotype was sampled from a human donor in good health (CMV status not recorded). Some clones in this sample may be carry-over from other donors' samples. Sequencing was performed on CD8+ T cells from cultured PBMCs, taken from culture after CMV antigen stimulation.

CDR3 loop: CASAWAGYTGELFF. CDR3 sequence (DNA): TGTGCCAGCGCCTGGGCCGGGTACACCGGGGAGCTGTTTTTT. The chain uses TRBV7-9 and TRBJ2-2; no firm D call. V lost 8 bases to trimming and J lost 3 bases, with 13 bases between them. The CDR3 length is 14 residues. CDR1 and CDR2 (germline): SEHNR, FQNEAQ (reference sequence).